This TCR beta chain is drawn from a study of post-analysis software for immune sequencing data. TCR beta cDNA libraries included unique molecular identifiers. TCRdb passed the PCR reads through MiXCR, listing each CDR3 protein once. The sample records under 900,000 distinct CDR3 sequences, 53% being singletons. Overall study results and limits: TRBV5-6, TRBV5-1 and TRBV20-1 were among about 5 TRBV segments more frequent in patients than controls.

This clonotype was seen a few times. What it recognizes is unknown. Trimming pared 6 bases from V and 0 bases from J, leaving 13 bases between. Germline V gene lookup returns CDR1 SGHRS and CDR2 YFSETQ. This CDR3 has 15 amino acids. This chain joins TRBV5-1 and TRBJ2-1; TRBD2 is a possible D gene (6 bases). This TCR was sampled from a girl aged 10 to 17 with multiple sclerosis. The source material was blood. The CDR3 bases are TGCGCCAGCAAGAAGGAAGCGGGCTCCTACAATGAGCAGTTCTTC. It encodes CASKKEAGSYNEQFF.